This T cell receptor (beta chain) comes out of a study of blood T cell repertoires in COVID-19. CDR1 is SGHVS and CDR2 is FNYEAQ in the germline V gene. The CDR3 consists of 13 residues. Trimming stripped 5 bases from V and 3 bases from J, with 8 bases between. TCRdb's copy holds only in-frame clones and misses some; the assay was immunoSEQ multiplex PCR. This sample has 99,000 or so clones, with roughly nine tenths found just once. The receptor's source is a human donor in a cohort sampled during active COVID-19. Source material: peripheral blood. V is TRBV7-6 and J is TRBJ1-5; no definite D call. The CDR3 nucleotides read TGTGCCAGCAGCCCCAGTCACAATCAGCCCCAGCATTTT. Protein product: CASSPSHNQPQHF.